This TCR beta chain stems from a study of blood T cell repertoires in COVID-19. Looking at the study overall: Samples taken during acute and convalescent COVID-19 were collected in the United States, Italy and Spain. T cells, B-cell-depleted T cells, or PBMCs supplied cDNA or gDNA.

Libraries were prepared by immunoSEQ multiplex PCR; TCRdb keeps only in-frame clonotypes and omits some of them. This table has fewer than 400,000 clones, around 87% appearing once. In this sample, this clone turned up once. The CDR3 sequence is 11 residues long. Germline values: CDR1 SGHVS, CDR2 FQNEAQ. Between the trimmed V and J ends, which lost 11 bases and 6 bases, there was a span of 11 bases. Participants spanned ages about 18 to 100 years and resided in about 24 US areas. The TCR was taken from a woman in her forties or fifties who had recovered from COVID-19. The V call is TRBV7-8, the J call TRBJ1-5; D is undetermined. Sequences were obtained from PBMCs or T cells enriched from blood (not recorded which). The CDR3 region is CAGMGSQPQHF. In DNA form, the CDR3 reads TGTGCCGGCATGGGGAGTCAGCCCCAGCATTTT.